This T cell receptor (beta chain) was found in a study of OX40 agonist ivuxolimab in advanced cancers. With respect to the entire study: Ivuxolimab was an agonistic, fully human IgG2 monoclonal antibody directed against OX40 (CD134), a costimulatory receptor. Intravenous ivuxolimab was administered to patients every 2 weeks at six dose levels: 0.01, 0.1, 0.3, 1.5, 3 and 10 mg/kg. Among the 50 to 55 dose-escalation patients, around 19 had hepatocellular carcinoma, roughly 15 melanoma, 9 renal cell carcinoma and 9 head and neck cancer. In the dose-escalation cohort, roughly 80% of patients were male, and the mean age was approximately 60 years, with a range of roughly 20 to 79. Patients were allowed to have had prior anti-PD-1, anti-PD-L1 or anti-CTLA-4 therapy, and less than 45% of the dose-escalation patients had previously received checkpoint inhibitors. Three dose-escalation patients achieved partial responses, one with hepatocellular carcinoma and two with cutaneous melanoma. Peripheral TCRbeta sequencing was intended to test whether TCR sequence diversity was altered and clonal T-cell expansion was caused by ivuxolimab. The paper describes the monotherapy dose-escalation part (N of about 57 patients) of the phase I trial of ivuxolimab. Study-level results and caveats: Low levels of normalized T-cell clonal expansion were also seen in some nonresponding patients. In partial responders in the 0.1-3.0 mg/kg groups, normalized peripheral clonal expansion was found to be among the lowest, especially among CD8+ T cells. Which antigens the clonally expanded peripheral T cells were specific for was not determined. After ivuxolimab, expanded clones were on average more numerous among CD8+ T cells than among CD4+ T cells. At doses of 0.1 to 3.0 mg/kg, clonal expansion of both CD4+ and CD8+ T cells in blood was seen between baseline and week 6.

V is shortened by 2 bases, J by 6 bases, and the region joining them spans 14 bases. For CDR1 and CDR2, the germline V gene lists SGHVS and FNYEAQ. The CDR3 numbers 15 residues from cysteine through phenylalanine. The sequence is cut down to CDR3 DNA, 45 bases in frame from base 1. Concerning this clone: What antigen it recognizes has not been identified. Base qualities are not recorded, but no much larger clone differs from it by a single base.

Patients with a history of autoimmune disease or receiving systemic immunosuppression were excluded from the trial. Peripheral blood for TCR sequencing was collected from all dose cohorts at baseline, on cycle 4 day 1, and on cycle 7 day 1. The samples were taken from a phase I, first-in-human, multicenter, open-label dose-escalation trial of ivuxolimab. The trial enrolled adults with locally advanced or metastatic head and neck squamous cell, hepatocellular, melanoma or renal cell carcinoma. CD4+ and CD8+ T cells were sorted separately from peripheral blood before TCR sequencing. Genomic DNA was isolated from the sorted cells so that the TCRbeta CDR3 region could be sequenced. The immunoSEQ Assay was used for sequencing of TCRbeta CDR3 regions. Entries here come from immuneACCESS through TCRdb and include only in-frame sequences with V and J called. Some clones fail to appear in such tables; in the studies checked, an unresolved V gene covers under half of the shortfall, and the cause of the remainder is unknown. This sample is represented by roughly 71,000 clones; 85% of them were singletons. About 0.83% of the sample is in the top ten clones.

Material: CD4+ or CD8+ T cells sorted from blood, obtained in a trial of the OX40 agonist ivuxolimab. In this chain, TRBV7-6 is recombined with TRBJ1-3; TRBD1 is a weak D gene call, 5 bases matching. The receptor was derived from an adult with an advanced solid tumor such as melanoma, head and neck, liver or kidney cancer. The DNA sequence follows: TGTGCCAGCAGCTTAATGCAGGGATTAGAAAACACCATATATTTT. This yields the protein CASSLMQGLENTIYF.